This is a list of T cell receptor beta chains from one sample in a study of beta chain features in type 1 diabetes. Using immunoSEQ multiplex PCR, the repertoire was profiled, and TCRdb retains in-frame clones only, with some absent. Of approximately 160,000 clones in the sample, 9% to 12% were seen once. Sequencing was done on a sample of central memory CD4+ T cells from blood. The origin of the receptors is a man aged 25 to 40 with type 1 diabetes. Both conserved end residues are part of each CDR3. Size is omitted from some rows. Given values are once, few, many or a class for expanded clones.

TRBV5-4 | - | CASSVRLAGALDEQFF
TRBV7-3 | - | CASSPWGRLEETQYF
TRBV10-3 | few | CATLPGEGDTQYF
TRBV10-2 | few | CASRMSDTQYF
TRBV28 | few | CASSLYFRTGDEKLFF
TRBV18 | many | CASSPGEAVSYEQYF
TRBV6-4 | many | CASSVSPQAYGYTF
TRBV7-3 | few | CASSSADGELFF
TRBV9 | few | CASSVLDYNYNEQFF
TRBV11-2 | few | CASSRQGGETQYF